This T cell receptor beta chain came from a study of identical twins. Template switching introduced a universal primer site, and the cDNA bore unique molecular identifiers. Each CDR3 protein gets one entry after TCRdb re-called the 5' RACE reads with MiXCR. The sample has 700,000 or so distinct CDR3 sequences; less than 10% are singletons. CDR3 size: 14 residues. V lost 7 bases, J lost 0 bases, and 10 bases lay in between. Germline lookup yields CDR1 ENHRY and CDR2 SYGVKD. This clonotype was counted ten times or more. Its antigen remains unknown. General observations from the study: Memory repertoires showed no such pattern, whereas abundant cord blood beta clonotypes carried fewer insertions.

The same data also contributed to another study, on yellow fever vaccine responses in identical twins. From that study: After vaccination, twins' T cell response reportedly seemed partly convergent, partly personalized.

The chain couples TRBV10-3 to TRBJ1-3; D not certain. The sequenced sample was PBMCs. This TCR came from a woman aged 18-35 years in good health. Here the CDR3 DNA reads TGTGCCATCAATCCCGGTAGCTCTGGAAACACCATATATTTT. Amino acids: CAINPGSSGNTIYF.